The 5 T cell receptor beta chains reported below all come from one sample, sequenced in a study of T cell responses to AZD1222 COVID-19 vaccine. Using immunoSEQ multiplex PCR, the repertoire was profiled, and TCRdb retains in-frame clones only, with some absent. The sample yields about 94,000 clones, approximately 90% seen once. The starting material was peripheral blood, obtained on day 0 of AZD1222 vaccination. These receptors came from an adult in good health.

J is TRBJ1-3 and V is TRBV19; D unresolved. The CDR3 has 16 residues. V lost 5 bases and J 7 bases, leaving 21 bases between the germline ends. Germline-derived CDR1 and CDR2 are LNHDA and SQIVND (reference sequence). CDR3 in DNA: TGTGCCAGTAGTCCTGGGCGGGCCTCATCCAGGAACACCATATATTTT. This encodes CASSPGRASSRNTIYF.

This rearrangement joins TRBV7-6 to TRBJ2-5; D not resolved. CDR3 size: 12 residues. Germline assignment: CDR1 SGHVS and CDR2 FNYEAQ. Deletions cut 7 bases from V and 0 bases from J, with 6 bases between. CDR3 sequence (DNA): TGTGCCAGCACAGACAACCAAGAGACCCAGTACTTC. As protein: CASTDNQETQYF.

The DNA of the CDR3 is TGTGCCAGCTCACGTAAGGAATGGAACACTGAAGCTTTCTTT. It is translated as CASSRKEWNTEAFF. The genes are TRBV18 and TRBJ1-1; D is unclear. This CDR3 is built from 14 residues. V was clipped by 4 bases and J by 1 base, with 10 bases between them. Germline CDR1 reads KGHSH; CDR2 reads LQKENI.

The CDR3 is CASSPQTGGGDTQYF. Here the CDR3 DNA reads TGTGCCAGCTCACCACAAACTGGAGGCGGGGATACGCAGTATTTT. The V and J genes are TRBV18 and TRBJ2-3; possibly TRBD2 for D (5 bases). This CDR3 contains 15 residues. V was shortened by 1 base and J by 6 bases, with 14 bases between the two germline ends. CDR1 KGHSH and CDR2 LQKENI come from the germline V gene.

The chain is built from TRBV15 and TRBJ2-1, with TRBD1 as a possible D gene (6 bases). CDR1 is LNHNV, CDR2 YYDKDF, per germline (reference sequence). This CDR3 is built from 14 residues. V dropped 3 bases and J dropped 12 bases, with 18 bases sitting between them. CDR3 nucleotide sequence: TGTGCCACCAGCAGGGAGACAGGAATTCAGAGGCAGTTCTTC. It encodes CATSRETGIQRQFF.